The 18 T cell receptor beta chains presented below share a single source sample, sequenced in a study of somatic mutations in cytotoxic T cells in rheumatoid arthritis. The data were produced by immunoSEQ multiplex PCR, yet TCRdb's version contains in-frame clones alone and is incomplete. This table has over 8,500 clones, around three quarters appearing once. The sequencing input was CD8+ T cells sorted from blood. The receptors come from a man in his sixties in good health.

The CDR3 DNA is TGTGCCAGCAGTTTGCCAGGGATCGGCGAGCAGTACTTC. This gives the protein CASSLPGIGEQYF. The V and J genes are TRBV28 and TRBJ2-7, with a possible D match to TRBD1 (5 bases). CDR1 and CDR2 from the germline V gene are MDHEN and SYDVKM. V lost 3 bases, J lost 6 bases, and 12 bases lay in between. The CDR3 loop spans 13 amino acids.

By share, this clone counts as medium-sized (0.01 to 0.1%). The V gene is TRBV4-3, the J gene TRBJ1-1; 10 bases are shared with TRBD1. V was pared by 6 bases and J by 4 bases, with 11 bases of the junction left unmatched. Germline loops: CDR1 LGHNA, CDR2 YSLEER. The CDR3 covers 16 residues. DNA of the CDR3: TGCGCCAGCAGGCTGGACAGGGGGACTGGGAGCACTGAAGCTTTCTTT. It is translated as CASRLDRGTGSTEAFF.

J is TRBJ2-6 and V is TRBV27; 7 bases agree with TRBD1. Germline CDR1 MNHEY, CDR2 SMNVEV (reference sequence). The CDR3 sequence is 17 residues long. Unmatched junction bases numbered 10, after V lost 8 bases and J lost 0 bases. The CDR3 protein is CASQPDRVDSGANVLTF. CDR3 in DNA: TGTGCCAGCCAACCAGACAGGGTGGACTCTGGGGCCAACGTCCTGACTTTC.

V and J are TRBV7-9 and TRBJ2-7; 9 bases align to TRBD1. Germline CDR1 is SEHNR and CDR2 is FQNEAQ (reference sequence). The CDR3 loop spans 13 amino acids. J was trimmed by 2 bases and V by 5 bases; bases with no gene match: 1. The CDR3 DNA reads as TGTGCCAGCAGCGGACAGGGGACCTACGAGCAGTACTTC. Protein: CASSGQGTYEQYF.

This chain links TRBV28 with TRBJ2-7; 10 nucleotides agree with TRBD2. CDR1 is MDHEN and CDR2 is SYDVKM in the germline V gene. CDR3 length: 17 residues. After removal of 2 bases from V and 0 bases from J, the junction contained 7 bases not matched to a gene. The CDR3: CASSLIAGGFGSYEQYF. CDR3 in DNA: TGTGCCAGCAGTTTAATAGCGGGGGGTTTCGGCTCCTACGAGCAGTACTTC. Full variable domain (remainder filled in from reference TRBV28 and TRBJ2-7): DVKVTQSSRYLVKRTGEKVFLECVQDMDHENMFWYRQDPGLGLRLIYFSYDVKMKEKGDIPEGYSVSREKKERFSLILESASTNQTSMYLCASSLIAGGFGSYEQYFGPGTRLTVT.

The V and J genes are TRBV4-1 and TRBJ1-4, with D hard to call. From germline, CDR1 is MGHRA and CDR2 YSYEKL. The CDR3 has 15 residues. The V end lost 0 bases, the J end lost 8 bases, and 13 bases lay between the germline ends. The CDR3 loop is CASSQDSAGREKLFF. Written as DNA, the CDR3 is TGCGCCAGCAGCCAAGATTCAGCCGGGCGGGAAAAACTGTTTTTT.

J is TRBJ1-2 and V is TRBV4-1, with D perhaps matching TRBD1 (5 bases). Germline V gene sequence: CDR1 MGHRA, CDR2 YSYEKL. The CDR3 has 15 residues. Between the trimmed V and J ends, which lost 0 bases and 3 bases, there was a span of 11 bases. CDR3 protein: CASSQEGDLDYGYTF. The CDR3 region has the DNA TGCGCCAGCAGCCAAGAGGGGGACTTGGACTATGGCTACACCTTC.

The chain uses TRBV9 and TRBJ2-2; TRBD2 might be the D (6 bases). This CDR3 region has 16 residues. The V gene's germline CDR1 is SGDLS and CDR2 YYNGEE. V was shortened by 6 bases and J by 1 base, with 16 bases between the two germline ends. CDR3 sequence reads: CASKDGTAVNTGELFF. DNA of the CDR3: TGTGCCAGCAAGGACGGGACTGCCGTGAACACCGGGGAGCTGTTTTTT.

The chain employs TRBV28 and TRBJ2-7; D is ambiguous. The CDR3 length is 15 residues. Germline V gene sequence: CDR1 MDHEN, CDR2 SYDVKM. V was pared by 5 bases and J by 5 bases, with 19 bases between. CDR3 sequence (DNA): TGTGCCAGCAGTCCTACCCCGGGCACCTGGGACGAGCAGTACTTC. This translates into CASSPTPGTWDEQYF.

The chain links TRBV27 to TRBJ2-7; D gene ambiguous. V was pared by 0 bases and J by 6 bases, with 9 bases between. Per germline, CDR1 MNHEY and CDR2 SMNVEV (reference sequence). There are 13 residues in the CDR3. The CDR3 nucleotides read TGTGCCAGCAGTTTATCTGGCCAGGTCGAGCAGTACTTC. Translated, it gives CASSLSGQVEQYF.

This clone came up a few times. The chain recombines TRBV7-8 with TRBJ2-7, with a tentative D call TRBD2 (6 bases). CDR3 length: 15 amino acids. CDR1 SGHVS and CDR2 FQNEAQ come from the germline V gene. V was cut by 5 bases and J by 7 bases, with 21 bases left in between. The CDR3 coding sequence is TGTGCCAGCAGCCCCCGACTGGACGGACTATTAGAGCAGTACTTC. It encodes CASSPRLDGLLEQYF.

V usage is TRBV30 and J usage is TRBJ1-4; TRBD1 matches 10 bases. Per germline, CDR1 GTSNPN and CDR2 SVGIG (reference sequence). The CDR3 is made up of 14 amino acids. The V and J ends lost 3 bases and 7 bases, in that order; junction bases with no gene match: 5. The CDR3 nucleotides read TGTGCCTGGAGCACCGGGACAGGGGTTGAAAAACTGTTTTTT. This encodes CAWSTGTGVEKLFF.

The CDR3 is CASSYSPGLAETQYF. The CDR3 DNA sequence: TGTGCCAGCAGTTACTCTCCGGGACTAGCTGAGACCCAGTACTTC. V and J are TRBV6-5 and TRBJ2-5; 9 bases match TRBD2. J lost 5 bases, V lost 0 bases, and 4 bases had no gene match. Per germline, CDR1 MNHEY and CDR2 SVGAGI. This CDR3 region has 15 residues.

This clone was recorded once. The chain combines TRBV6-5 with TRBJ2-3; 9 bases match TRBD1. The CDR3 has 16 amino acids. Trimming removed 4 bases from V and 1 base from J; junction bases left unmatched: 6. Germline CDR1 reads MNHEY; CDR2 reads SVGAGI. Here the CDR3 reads CASSSTGGLGTDTQYF. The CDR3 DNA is TGTGCCAGCAGTTCAACAGGGGGCCTAGGCACAGATACGCAGTATTTT.

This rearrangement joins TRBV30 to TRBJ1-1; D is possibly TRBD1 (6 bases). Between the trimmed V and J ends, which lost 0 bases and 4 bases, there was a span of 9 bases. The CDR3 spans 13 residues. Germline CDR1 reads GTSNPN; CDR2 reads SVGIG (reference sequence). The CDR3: CAWSVRGATEAFF. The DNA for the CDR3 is TGTGCCTGGAGTGTACGGGGGGCCACTGAAGCTTTCTTT.

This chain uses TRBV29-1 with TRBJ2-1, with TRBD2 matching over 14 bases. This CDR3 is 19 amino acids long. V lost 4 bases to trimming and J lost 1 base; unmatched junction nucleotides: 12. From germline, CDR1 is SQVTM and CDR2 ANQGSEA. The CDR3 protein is CSVVPLVGTSGRSYNEQFF. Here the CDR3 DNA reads TGCAGCGTTGTCCCCCTGGTCGGGACTAGCGGGAGATCCTACAATGAGCAGTTCTTC.

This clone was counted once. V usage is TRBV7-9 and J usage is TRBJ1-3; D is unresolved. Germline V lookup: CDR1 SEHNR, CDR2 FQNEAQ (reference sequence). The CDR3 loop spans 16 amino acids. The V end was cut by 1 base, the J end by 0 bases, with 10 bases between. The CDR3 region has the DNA TGTGCCAGCAGCTTAGTGTTGCAGCCCTCTGGAAACACCATATATTTT. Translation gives CASSLVLQPSGNTIYF.

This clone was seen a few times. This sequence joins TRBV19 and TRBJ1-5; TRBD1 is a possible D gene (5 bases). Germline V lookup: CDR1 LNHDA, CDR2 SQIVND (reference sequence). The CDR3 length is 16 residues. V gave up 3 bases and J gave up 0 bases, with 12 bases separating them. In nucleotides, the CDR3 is TGTGCCAGTAGTATGGGGGTTACTTATAGCAATCAGCCCCAGCATTTT. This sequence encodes CASSMGVTYSNQPQHF.